Reported below is one T cell receptor (beta chain). The specificity of this receptor is unknown. Base quality data are lacking; no much larger clone is found one base away. The donors were 40 or so Caucasian individuals from Russia, aged 6 to 90 years, who were systemically healthy. Each donor gave ten milliliters of peripheral blood, drawn into EDTA-treated Vacutainer tubes. Ficoll-Paque density-gradient centrifugation was used to isolate PBMCs, with at least 7 million obtained per sample. Trizol reagent was used to extract total RNA from the PBMCs, yielding at least 6 micrograms per sample. Naive CD45RAhigh/CD27high T cell percentages were measured by flow cytometry on a PBMC aliquot from every donor. CDR1 and CDR2, per the germline V gene, are SGHTA and FQGNSA. Taken from cysteine to phenylalanine, the CDR3 has 13 residues. Kept here is only the CDR3 DNA, which spans 39 bases and is read in frame from base 1. V drops 3 bases and J drops 7 bases, leaving 10 bases in between.

This sample was taken from a study of blood T cells in healthy people across ages (dated by TCRdb to about 2015). Study-level background: In model experiments, roughly one uniquely barcoded TCR beta cDNA molecule per two T cells was captured by template switching. Donors of different ages were randomly distributed across sequencing lanes to avoid experimental bias. The donors were divided into four age groups: young (average around 17 years), middle-aged (about 40), aged (around 67) and long-lived (roughly 82). Age-related changes in TCR beta repertoire diversity were measured in the study by deep sequencing normalized with unique cDNA molecular identifiers. The study analyzed two additional independent replicas of 1 million unique cDNA reads from the same blood draw for two donors, one aged 18 to 30 and one aged 80 or older.

The paper's findings and limits, for the study overall: Observed TCR beta diversity correlated strongly with the percentage of naive T cells measured by flow cytometry. Estimates of total diversity based on one million sequenced T cells were regarded as lower bounds and as underestimates. The CMV infection status of donors was not known, potentially confounding age-related changes in expanded clonotypes. Bulk unsorted PBMC profiling prevented conclusive comparison of naive and antigen-experienced compartments. Compared with the aged group, the long-lived group had more naive CD4+ T cells, fewer expanded clones and increased TCR diversity, a pattern suggesting age selection. Observed TCR beta diversity per million T cells fell roughly linearly with age, and a significant reduction was already apparent by age around 44.

Libraries were made using 5' RACE. Sequencing relied on an Illumina HiSeq 2500. The second PCR ran for about 6 to 11 cycles and used a J-beta primer mix along with a sample-barcoded 5' primer. Each TCR beta cDNA molecule received a unique molecular identifier from a template-switch 5' adaptor carrying 12 random nucleotides. Each sample yielded at least 2.5 million CDR3-containing paired-end reads. First-strand cDNA was synthesized from all RNA with the Mint cDNA synthesis kit, primed by a TRBC-specific oligonucleotide. All cDNA was treated with uracil-DNA glycosylase and then went through a first 18-cycle PCR with the universal primers M1SS and BC2_uni_R. In the source study's methods: Normalization of each sample was performed by random selection of 1 million high-quality reads, each carrying a distinct molecular identifier. Instead of being binned into consensus sequences, reads that shared molecular identifiers were thrown out. CDR3 identification, clonotype clustering and error correction used MiTCR with a Q25 quality threshold and the strictest error-elimination algorithm. A nonparametric unseen species model with Euler transformation was used to estimate a lower bound on total TCR beta diversity. In TCRdb, the public reads were trimmed at Q25 with fastp and aligned with MiXCR, with productive beta chains retained. Rows are combined by CDR3 protein, so each entry shows the most common genes and DNA. The authors' filters were not applied to this entry. For this sample there are 1.4 million to 1.5 million distinct CDR3 sequences; approximately 40% appear just once. The top ten constitute roughly 7.7% of the sample.

Sequenced material: blood. Recombination joined TRBV7-2 with TRBJ2-1, with no D gene named confidently. The receptor was isolated from a woman in her late teens or twenties in good health. For the CDR3, the sequence is CASSFDRDNEQFF. The DNA sequence is TGTGCCAGCAGCTTTGACCGCGATAATGAGCAGTTCTTC.